Each of the 18 T cell receptor beta chains below was sequenced from the same sample in a study of shared clonotypes between healthy human individuals. The table came from immunoSEQ multiplex PCR; TCRdb's copy has only in-frame clones and leaves some out. The sample comprises around 510,000 clones, 90% to 97% of which are singletons, and about 0.06% rests with the top ten. The sequencing sample was made of naive CD4+ T cells sorted from blood. The subset: CD45RA+ positively selected. The receptor source for this set is a woman in her twenties or thirties in good health.

In nucleotides, the CDR3 is TGTGCCAGCAGTCCACTGACAGGGTCGGCACAGCCCCAGCATTTT. Amino acid sequence: CASSPLTGSAQPQHF. J is TRBJ1-5 and V is TRBV27, with 7 bases fitting TRBD1. Germline loops: CDR1 MNHEY, CDR2 SMNVEV (reference sequence). With 5 bases clipped from V and 7 bases from J, the junction kept 11 bases outside the gene matches. The CDR3 runs 15 residues.

The chain employs TRBV7-8 and TRBJ1-1; D ambiguous. Per germline, CDR1 SGHVS and CDR2 FQNEAQ. The CDR3 totals 12 residues. V lost 2 bases, J lost 4 bases, and 5 bases lay in between. CDR3 nucleotides: TGTGCCAGCAGCTTAACCGGCACTGAAGCTTTCTTT. This gives the protein CASSLTGTEAFF.

The gene calls are TRBV18 and TRBJ2-7; no reliable D call. The CDR3 is made up of 12 amino acids. The V and J ends lost 6 bases and 2 bases respectively, with 8 bases between them. From germline, CDR1 is KGHSH and CDR2 LQKENI. The CDR3 DNA sequence: TGTGCCAGCTCGGCTGAGCCCTACGAGCAGTACTTC. Protein: CASSAEPYEQYF.

This rearrangement joins TRBV28 to TRBJ1-5; D is ambiguous. Germline CDR1 and CDR2: MDHEN and SYDVKM. The CDR3 is 16 amino acids. Trimming removed 5 bases at V and 2 bases at J, with 16 bases between. The CDR3 protein is CASSVVMTRGNQPQHF. The CDR3, as DNA: TGTGCCAGCAGTGTCGTAATGACGCGGGGCAATCAGCCCCAGCATTTT.

The genes are TRBV2 and TRBJ1-5, with 7 bases that match TRBD1. CDR3 length: 13 residues. Germline assignment: CDR1 SNHLY and CDR2 FYNNEI. The J segment lost 10 bases and the V segment lost 6 bases, leaving 9 bases of the junction unmatched. DNA of the CDR3: TGTGCCAGCAGCGGACAGGCCATCGGCCCCCAGCATTTT. Protein sequence: CASSGQAIGPQHF.

This chain joins TRBV6-6 and TRBJ2-1; 9 bases agree with TRBD1. Germline V gives CDR1 MNHNY, CDR2 SVGAGI (reference sequence). The length of the CDR3 is 15 residues. Trimming at V came to 5 bases and at J to 5 bases, leaving 7 bases not matched to a gene. CDR3 in DNA: TGTGCCAGCAGTAGAACAGGGGGCGACCACAATGAGCAGTTCTTC. Its protein product is CASSRTGGDHNEQFF.

The chain is built from TRBV28 and TRBJ1-1; no clear D. The CDR3 is made up of 17 amino acids. The ends were cut back, 2 bases at V and 1 base at J, with 17 bases in the middle. CDR1 is MDHEN, CDR2 SYDVKM, per germline. The CDR3, as DNA: TGTGCCAGCAGTTTACTAGGGCCTGGTCATGGGAACACTGAAGCTTTCTTT. Translated: CASSLLGPGHGNTEAFF.

V and J are TRBV7-2 and TRBJ2-5; 7 bases align to TRBD1. The length of the CDR3 is 15 residues. V lost 1 base and J lost 2; bases outside the gene matches: 4. The V gene's germline CDR1 is SGHTA and CDR2 FQGNSA. The chain's CDR3 is CASSLVGDSQETQYF. The CDR3 DNA reads TGTGCCAGCAGCTTAGTTGGGGACAGTCAAGAGACCCAGTACTTC.

This chain links TRBV27 with TRBJ1-5; 7 nucleotides line up with TRBD1. The CDR3 length is 16 residues. Germline assignment: CDR1 MNHEY and CDR2 SMNVEV (reference sequence). Trimming took 5 bases from V and 4 from J; bases not matched to a gene: 11. CDR3 bases: TGTGCCAGCAGTCCCATCCACAGGGGAAAGAATCAGCCCCAGCATTTT. It is translated as CASSPIHRGKNQPQHF.

J is TRBJ1-2 and V is TRBV5-1; weak D call: TRBD1 (5 bases). Germline lookup yields CDR1 SGHRS and CDR2 YFSETQ. V lost 0 bases, J lost 8 bases, and 14 bases lay in between. This CDR3 spans 14 amino acids. The CDR3 coding sequence is TGCGCCAGCAGCTTGGCTCCGGCAGGGTCGGGCTACACCTTC. It is translated as CASSLAPAGSGYTF.

V gene TRBV18 combines with J gene TRBJ2-1, with TRBD2 matching 11 bases. The CDR3 is 15 residues long. Germline assignment: CDR1 KGHSH and CDR2 LQKENI. Trimming took 3 bases from V and 6 from J; bases not matched to a gene: 4. The CDR3 DNA sequence: TGTGCCAGCTCACCCGGACTAGCGGGCGGCAATGAGCAGTTCTTC. It codes for CASSPGLAGGNEQFF.

The rearrangement links TRBV19 to TRBJ1-1; the D is unclear. V lost 4 bases, J lost 5 bases, and 23 bases lay in between. This CDR3 has 17 amino acids. Germline loops: CDR1 LNHDA, CDR2 SQIVND (reference sequence). The DNA for the CDR3 is TGTGCCAGTAGTACCCCTTTATCGTTGACACCCCGGACTGAAGCTTTCTTT. It codes for CASSTPLSLTPRTEAFF.

The chain joins TRBV27 to TRBJ1-1; a possible D gene is TRBD1 (6 bases). The V end lost 5 bases, the J end lost 1 base, and 14 bases lay between the germline ends. This CDR3 has 15 residues. Germline lookup yields CDR1 MNHEY and CDR2 SMNVEV (reference sequence). CDR3 loop: CASSRRGGQNTEAFF. The CDR3, as DNA: TGTGCCAGCAGTCGCCGGGGGGGACAGAACACTGAAGCTTTCTTT.

This chain links TRBV7-2 with TRBJ2-1; D remains unclear. The V end lost 2 bases, the J end lost 8 bases, and 22 bases lay between the germline ends. This CDR3 has 17 amino acids. Germline lookup yields CDR1 SGHTA and CDR2 FQGNSA. For the CDR3, the DNA is TGTGCCAGCAGCTTACAGTCGCGTTACGGACCTGAGGATGAGCAGTTCTTC. Its protein product is CASSLQSRYGPEDEQFF.

This clone was recorded only once. The genes are TRBV28 and TRBJ1-4; 12 bases fit TRBD1. V gave up 3 bases and J gave up 8 bases; unmatched junction bases: 1. The CDR3 loop spans 14 amino acids. Germline assignment: CDR1 MDHEN and CDR2 SYDVKM. CDR3 sequence: CASSFGTGGEKLFF. The CDR3 DNA sequence: TGTGCCAGCAGTTTCGGGACAGGGGGCGAAAAACTGTTTTTT.

This clone was counted between two and nine times. J is TRBJ2-2 and V is TRBV2; possibly TRBD1 for D (6 bases). V was shortened by 8 bases and J by 2 bases, with 12 bases between the two germline ends. The germline gives CDR1 SNHLY, CDR2 FYNNEI. CDR3 length: 14 residues. This CDR3 reads CASGPGHNTGELFF. The CDR3 region has the DNA TGTGCCAGCGGACCGGGACACAACACCGGGGAGCTGTTTTTT.

This clone was seen once. The chain couples TRBV10-3 to TRBJ2-5; the match to TRBD2 covers 15 bases. Germline CDR1 and CDR2: ENHRY and SYGVKD. The CDR3 spans 16 residues. The V gene end was trimmed by 10 bases and the J gene end by 2 bases; junction bases not matched to a gene: 8. CDR3 sequence (DNA): TGTGCCACTAGAGGGACTAGCGGGAGGAATCAAGAGACCCAGTACTTC. Translating gives CATRGTSGRNQETQYF.

The chain links TRBV9 to TRBJ2-7, with D unresolved. Germline CDR1 SGDLS, CDR2 YYNGEE. The CDR3 totals 15 residues. The V gene lost 0 bases and the J gene lost 0 bases, with 10 bases spanning the gap. CDR3 residues: CASSVDSGASYEQYF. In DNA form, the CDR3 reads TGTGCCAGCAGCGTAGATTCAGGAGCCTCCTACGAGCAGTACTTC. Supplemented by reference TRBV9 and TRBJ2-7, the full variable domain reads DSGVTQTPKHLITATGQRVTLRCSPRSGDLSVYWYQQSLDQGLQFLIQYYNGEERAKGNILERFSAQQFPDLHSELNLSSLELGDSALYFCASSVDSGASYEQYFGPGTRLTVT.